The clone carrying this TCR beta chain has just a few counts. What it binds is unknown. All donors comprised healthy Caucasians. The data are from a study of identical twins. Study results and caveats: Within cord blood, abundant beta clonotypes carried fewer insertions, but memory repertoires showed no such trend. For monozygotic twins, models underestimated out-of-frame TCR alpha sharing.

The CDR3 length is 12 residues. Trimming stripped 0 bases from V and 10 bases from J, with 7 bases between. Germline values: CDR1 MGHRA, CDR2 YSYEKL. cDNA carried unique molecular identifiers, and a universal primer site was added by template switching. TCRdb recomputed calls from the 5' RACE reads with MiXCR, one row per CDR3 protein. Here the sample spans hundreds of thousands of distinct CDR3 sequences, about 7.6% being singletons. These data also featured in a second study, about yellow fever vaccine responses in identical twins.

Sequencing was done on a sample of PBMCs. This clonotype originated in a woman between 18 and 30 years old in good health. V is TRBV4-1 and J is TRBJ2-1, with D unresolved. The CDR3: CASSQEPTEQFF. The CDR3 region has the DNA TGCGCCAGCAGCCAAGAACCGACAGAGCAGTTCTTC.